This T cell receptor beta chain was captured by sequencing in a study of human T cells and chemical hapten exposure. In the study overall: Each week of the roughly 25-week study, patients had diphenylcyclopropenone applied to the scalp.

As to this clonotype: What it binds is unknown.

Study-wide results and limits: TCRs whose frequency exceeded 1 in 1000 remained the same following DPC sensitization. Having alopecia, the donors may differ immunologically from healthy people.

As to time point: pre-sensitization, week 0. The sample's treatment: therapeutic diphenylcyclopropenone sensitization with weekly scalp DPC. TCRdb used MiXCR to reprocess the RACE reads, holding one entry per CDR3 protein. The sample consists of 60,000 to 70,000 distinct CDR3 sequences, around 9.9% of them appearing once. Germline V CDR1 and CDR2: SGHTA, FQGNSA. The CDR3 loop spans 12 amino acids. V was clipped by 6 bases and J by 6 bases, with 11 bases between them. The specimen comprised whole blood, sampled in connection with sensitization to the hapten diphenylcyclopropenone (DPC). This clonotype was obtained from a woman in her forties or fifties with alopecia areata. Some clones in this sample may be carry-over from other donors' samples. This chain links TRBV7-2 with TRBJ1-1, with D unresolved. For the CDR3, the DNA is TGTGCCAGCAGTTTCCGGCACGCTGAAGCTTTCTTT. Protein product: CASSFRHAEAFF.